The subject of this entry is one T cell receptor (beta chain). The same CDR3 arises from other DNA sequences in this sample as well. This sample stems from a study of shared clonotypes between healthy human individuals. CDR1 is LGHNA, CDR2 YSLEER, per germline. The CDR3 spans 14 residues. V was cut by 0 bases and J by 1 base, with 7 bases left in between. In the naive CD8 group, cells lacked CD45RO and were positively selected for CCR7, so terminally differentiated effector memory CD45RA+ cells were left out. Generated by immunoSEQ multiplex PCR, the TCRdb table keeps only in-frame clones and is missing some. The sample consists of about 2 million clones, approximately 94% of them appearing once.

The chain combines TRBV4-3 with TRBJ2-7; no clear D. This sequence originates from a man between 18 and 35 years old in good health. Material: naive CD8+ T cells sorted from blood. CDR3 in amino acids: CASSQDADSYEQYF. The CDR3 bases are TGCGCCAGCAGCCAAGATGCCGATTCCTACGAGCAGTACTTC.